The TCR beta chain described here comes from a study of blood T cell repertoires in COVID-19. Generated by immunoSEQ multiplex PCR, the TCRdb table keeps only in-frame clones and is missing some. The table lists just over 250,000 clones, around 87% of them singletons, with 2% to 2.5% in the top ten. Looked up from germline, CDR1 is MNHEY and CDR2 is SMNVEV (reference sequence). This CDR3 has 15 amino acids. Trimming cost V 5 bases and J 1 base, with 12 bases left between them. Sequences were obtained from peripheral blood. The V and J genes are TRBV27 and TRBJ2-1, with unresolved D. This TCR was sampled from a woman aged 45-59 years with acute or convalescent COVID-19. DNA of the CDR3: TGTGCCAGCAGTCTGTGGAGTAGGTCCTACAATGAGCAGTTCTTC. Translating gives CASSLWSRSYNEQFF.